The next 24 T cell receptor beta chains were all read from a single sample in a study of blood T cell repertoires in COVID-19. Sequenced by immunoSEQ multiplex PCR; TCRdb stores in-frame clones only, minus some. The sample lists about 50,000 clones, more than 70% occurring once. Sequenced input: peripheral blood. The receptors originated from a human donor in a cohort sampled during active COVID-19.

The CDR3 loop reads CASSPDRNGNTIYF. DNA of the CDR3: TGCGCCAGCAGCCCTGACAGGAATGGAAACACCATATATTTT. The V gene is TRBV5-1, the J gene TRBJ1-3; a weak D match, TRBD1 (6 bases). V was shortened by 4 bases and J by 3 bases, with 11 bases between the two germline ends. Germline CDR1 reads SGHRS; CDR2 reads YFSETQ. This CDR3 is 14 amino acids long. The whole variable domain, remainder taken from reference TRBV5-1 and TRBJ1-3, is KAGVTQTPRYLIKTRGQQVTLSCSPISGHRSVSWYQQTPGQGLQFLFEYFSETQRNKGNFPGRFSGRQFSNSRSEMNVSTLELGDSALYLCASSPDRNGNTIYFGEGSWLTVV.

The sample holds one count of this clone. The gene calls are TRBV30 and TRBJ1-1, with 7 bases fitting TRBD1. The CDR3 extends over 13 amino acids. Trimming removed 4 bases from V and 4 bases from J; junction bases left unmatched: 6. Germline lookup yields CDR1 GTSNPN and CDR2 SVGIG (reference sequence). The CDR3 region is CAWKTQGGTEAFF. CDR3 in DNA: TGTGCCTGGAAGACTCAGGGGGGCACTGAAGCTTTCTTT.

V gene TRBV30 combines with J gene TRBJ2-7; perhaps TRBD1 as D (6 bases). The CDR3 loop spans 19 amino acids. Germline CDR1 GTSNPN, CDR2 SVGIG (reference sequence). Trimming removed 2 bases at V and 4 bases at J, with 30 bases between. DNA of the CDR3: TGTGCCTGGAGTCATCTACATTTTCAACAGGGAGAAGGGAATTACGAGCAGTACTTC. Its protein product is CAWSHLHFQQGEGNYEQYF.

The chain's CDR3 is CASSEVPGQGNQPQHF. CDR3 DNA sequence: TGTGCCAGCAGTGAAGTCCCGGGACAGGGAAATCAGCCCCAGCATTTT. The genes are TRBV6-1 and TRBJ1-5; TRBD1 matches 9 bases. Germline V gene lookup returns CDR1 MNHNS and CDR2 SASEGT. With 1 base clipped from V and 4 bases from J, the junction kept 5 bases outside the gene matches. CDR3 length: 16 residues.

J is TRBJ2-1 and V is TRBV15; maybe TRBD1 (6 bases). The V end was cut by 0 bases, the J end by 7 bases, with 13 bases between. The CDR3 extends over 15 amino acids. The V gene's germline CDR1 is LNHNV and CDR2 YYDKDF (reference sequence). CDR3 loop: CATSRDLGAQNEQFF. DNA for the CDR3: TGTGCCACCAGCAGAGATTTGGGGGCGCAGAATGAGCAGTTCTTC.

V gene TRBV5-4 combines with J gene TRBJ2-1; 11 bases line up with TRBD2. The CDR3 covers 15 residues. Unmatched junction bases numbered 5, after V lost 6 bases and J lost 3 bases. Per the germline V gene, CDR1 is SGHNT and CDR2 is YYREEE (reference sequence). CDR3 sequence (DNA): TGTGCCAGCACCCGGACTAGCGGGTTCTACAATGAGCAGTTCTTC. Amino acid sequence: CASTRTSGFYNEQFF.

The CDR3 protein is CASSTRGGTNTGELFF. The DNA of the CDR3 is TGTGCCAGTAGTACTAGGGGGGGCACAAACACCGGGGAGCTGTTTTTT. The chain is built from TRBV19 and TRBJ2-2; D is possibly TRBD2 (7 bases). CDR3 length: 16 residues. V was clipped by 4 bases and J by 2 bases, with 14 bases between them. Germline loops: CDR1 LNHDA, CDR2 SQIVND (reference sequence).

CDR3 DNA: TGTGCCAGCAGTGAGGGCAGCCGGACACTCGGACGCCCTGATAATCAGCCCCAGCATTTT. This gives the protein CASSEGSRTLGRPDNQPQHF. The chain combines TRBV6-1 with TRBJ1-5; perhaps TRBD1 as D (5 bases). Between the trimmed V and J ends, which lost 3 bases and 4 bases, there was a span of 28 bases. The CDR3 sequence is 20 residues long. The germline V gene encodes CDR1 MNHNS and CDR2 SASEGT.

The chain joins TRBV3-1 (or the pseudogene TRBV3-2) to TRBJ2-7; 13 bases match TRBD2. This CDR3 region has 16 residues. J was trimmed by 1 base and V by 1 base; bases with no gene match: 1. Germline CDR1 is LGHDT and CDR2 is YNNKEL (reference sequence). CDR3 sequence: CASSQGGLAGSYEQYF. CDR3 DNA: TGTGCCAGCAGCCAAGGGGGACTAGCGGGGTCCTACGAGCAGTACTTC.

The chain recombines TRBV2 with TRBJ1-3, with D perhaps matching TRBD1 (5 bases). Trimming removed 4 bases from V and 0 bases from J, with 10 bases in between. The germline CDR1 and CDR2 sequences are SNHLY and FYNNEI. This CDR3 is built from 15 residues. CDR3 coding DNA: TGTGCCAGCAGTGGAGACAGTTACTCTGGAAACACCATATATTTT. This sequence encodes CASSGDSYSGNTIYF.

The rearrangement uses TRBV5-1 and TRBJ2-2; unclear D gene. Germline V gives CDR1 SGHRS, CDR2 YFSETQ. The CDR3 sequence is 15 residues long. Trimming removed 2 bases at V and 8 bases at J, with 16 bases between. CDR3 protein: CASSFGNGVHGELFF. For the CDR3, the DNA is TGCGCCAGCAGCTTCGGCAATGGAGTACATGGGGAGCTGTTTTTT.

The genes are TRBV9 and TRBJ2-7; 7 positions agree with TRBD1. Germline V gene data show CDR1 as SGDLS and CDR2 as YYNGEE. V trimming: 3 bases; J trimming: 2 bases; junction bases outside the gene matches: 5. The CDR3 length is 14 residues. CDR3 in amino acids: CASSAWDRPYEQYF. The CDR3 DNA is TGTGCCAGCAGCGCGTGGGACAGACCCTACGAGCAGTACTTC.

The chain uses TRBV19 and TRBJ1-1; unclear D gene. Germline CDR1 LNHDA, CDR2 SQIVND (reference sequence). Trimming removed 10 bases from V and 1 base from J, with 10 bases in between. This CDR3 is 12 amino acids long. The CDR3 reads CATSFGNTEAFF. DNA for the CDR3: TGTGCCACCTCGTTCGGGAACACTGAAGCTTTCTTT.

This chain joins TRBV27 and TRBJ1-6, with 7 bases identical to TRBD1. V shed 1 base, J shed 11 bases, and the junction held 14 bases outside the gene matches. The CDR3 extends over 17 amino acids. The V gene's germline CDR1 is MNHEY and CDR2 SMNVEV (reference sequence). CDR3 loop: CASSLFAPRDSSTPLHF. For the CDR3, the DNA is TGTGCCAGCAGTTTATTTGCTCCCCGGGACAGTAGTACACCCCTCCACTTT.

The V call is TRBV2, the J call TRBJ2-1; TRBD2 aligns across 8 bases. The CDR3 sequence is 13 residues long. Trimming cost V 10 bases and J 6 bases; bases outside gene matches: 8. CDR1 and CDR2 from the germline V gene are SNHLY and FYNNEI. The CDR3 DNA sequence: TGTGCCACCTCGCGGGGGGTCGGCAATGAGCAGTTCTTC. Its protein product is CATSRGVGNEQFF.

The chain is built from TRBV2 and TRBJ1-2; 9 nucleotides align to TRBD1. The CDR3 has 17 amino acids. The V gene's germline CDR1 is SNHLY and CDR2 FYNNEI. With 2 bases clipped from V and 0 bases from J, the junction kept 7 bases outside the gene matches. The CDR3 nucleotides are TGTGCCAGCAGTGAACCCCCGGGACAGGGATCTAACTATGGCTACACCTTC. It yields the protein CASSEPPGQGSNYGYTF.

The table lists this clone with many counts. The chain uses TRBV9 and TRBJ1-3; D gene unclear. Germline CDR1 and CDR2: SGDLS and YYNGEE. The CDR3 loop spans 12 amino acids. Trimming removed 4 bases from V and 8 bases from J, with 10 bases in between. For the CDR3, the DNA is TGTGCCAGCAGCTCCCAGGTCGACACCATATATTTT. This translates into CASSSQVDTIYF. Based on the CDR3 plus reference TRBV9 and TRBJ1-3, the full variable domain is DSGVTQTPKHLITATGQRVTLRCSPRSGDLSVYWYQQSLDQGLQFLIQYYNGEERAKGNILERFSAQQFPDLHSELNLSSLELGDSALYFCASSSQVDTIYFGEGSWLTVV.

CDR3 loop: CSVVLTSGGYNEQFF. The CDR3 DNA sequence: TGCAGCGTTGTCCTGACTAGCGGGGGCTACAATGAGCAGTTCTTC. The chain couples TRBV29-1 to TRBJ2-1; 12 bases fit TRBD2. J was trimmed by 3 bases and V by 4 bases; bases with no gene match: 4. The germline V gene has CDR1 SQVTM and CDR2 ANQGSEA. The CDR3 runs to 15 residues.

The chain employs TRBV5-1 and TRBJ2-1, with 11 bases identical to TRBD2. V was pared by 1 base and J by 8 bases, with 14 bases of the junction left unmatched. Germline values: CDR1 SGHRS, CDR2 YFSETQ. This CDR3 is built from 18 residues. In DNA form, the CDR3 reads TGCGCCAGCAGCTTGAGCCCTAGCGGGGGGCTAGATCCCCATGAGCAGTTCTTC. It codes for CASSLSPSGGLDPHEQFF.

This chain uses TRBV2 with TRBJ2-2, with D possibly matching TRBD1 (6 bases). The CDR3 spans 13 residues. Looked up from germline, CDR1 is SNHLY and CDR2 is FYNNEI. Trimming removed 4 bases at V and 6 bases at J, with 9 bases between. CDR3 loop: CASSVQGPGELFF. The CDR3 nucleotides are TGTGCCAGCAGTGTTCAGGGGCCCGGGGAGCTGTTTTTT.

The rearrangement joins TRBV10-3 to TRBJ2-7; tentative D call: TRBD1 (5 bases). This CDR3 has 13 residues. Germline-derived CDR1 and CDR2 are ENHRY and SYGVKD. The V gene lost 4 bases and the J gene lost 2 bases, with 9 bases spanning the gap. The CDR3 region is CAISVGETYEQYF. The CDR3 nucleotides read TGTGCCATCAGTGTAGGGGAAACCTACGAGCAGTACTTC.

This chain joins TRBV7-7 and TRBJ1-3, with D maybe TRBD1 (5 bases). The V gene's germline CDR1 is SSHAT and CDR2 FNYEAQ (reference sequence). This CDR3 is 14 amino acids long. CDR3 DNA sequence: TGTGCAATAGTCTTGGGGGGGTCTGGAAACACCATATATTTT. Translated, it gives CAIVLGGSGNTIYF. Based on the CDR3 plus reference TRBV7-7 and TRBJ1-3, the full variable domain is GAGVSQSPRYKVTKRGQDVTLRCDPISSHATLYWYQQALGQGPEFLTYFNYEAQPDKSGLPSDRFSAERPEGSISTLTIQRTEQRDSAMYRCAIVLGGSGNTIYFGEGSWLTVV.

The chain couples TRBV14 to TRBJ2-3; possible D gene TRBD1, 5 bases. V was clipped by 0 bases and J by 3 bases, with 13 bases between them. Germline assignment: CDR1 SGHDN and CDR2 FVKESK. CDR3 length equals 16 residues. CDR3 sequence reads: CASSQDKGKWTDTQYF. In DNA form, the CDR3 reads TGTGCCAGCAGCCAAGATAAGGGGAAATGGACAGATACGCAGTATTTT.

This sequence joins TRBV2 and TRBJ1-1; a weak D match, TRBD1 (5 bases). This CDR3 comprises 14 residues. CDR1 is SNHLY and CDR2 is FYNNEI in the germline V gene. With 8 bases removed from V and 0 bases from J, the gap between germline ends came to 13 bases. CDR3 coding DNA: TGTGCCAGCGCCGGACAATTCATGAACACTGAAGCTTTCTTT. Its protein is CASAGQFMNTEAFF. Based on the CDR3 plus reference TRBV2 and TRBJ1-1, the full variable domain is EPEVTQTPSHQVTQMGQEVILRCVPISNHLYFYWYRQILGQKVEFLVSFYNNEISEKSEIFDDQFSVERPDGSNFTLKIRSTKLEDSAMYFCASAGQFMNTEAFFGQGTRLTVV.